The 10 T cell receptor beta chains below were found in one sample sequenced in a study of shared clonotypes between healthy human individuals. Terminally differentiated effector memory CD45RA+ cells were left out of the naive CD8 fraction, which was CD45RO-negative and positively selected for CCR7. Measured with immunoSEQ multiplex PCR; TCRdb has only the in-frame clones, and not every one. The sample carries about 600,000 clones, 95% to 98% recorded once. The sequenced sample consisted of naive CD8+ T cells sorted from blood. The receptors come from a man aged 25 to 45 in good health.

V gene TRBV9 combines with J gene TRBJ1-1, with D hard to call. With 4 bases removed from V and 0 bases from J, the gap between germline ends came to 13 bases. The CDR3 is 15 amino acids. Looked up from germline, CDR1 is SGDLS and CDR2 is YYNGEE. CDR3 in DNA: TGTGCCAGCAGCCAATTCGGTGAAATGAACACTGAAGCTTTCTTT. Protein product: CASSQFGEMNTEAFF.

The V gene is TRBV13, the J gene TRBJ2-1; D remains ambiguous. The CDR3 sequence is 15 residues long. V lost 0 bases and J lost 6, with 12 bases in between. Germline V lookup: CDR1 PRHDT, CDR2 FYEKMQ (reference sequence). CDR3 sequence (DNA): TGTGCCAGCAGCTTAGGCGGTCTAGGAATCAATGAGCAGTTCTTC. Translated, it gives CASSLGGLGINEQFF.

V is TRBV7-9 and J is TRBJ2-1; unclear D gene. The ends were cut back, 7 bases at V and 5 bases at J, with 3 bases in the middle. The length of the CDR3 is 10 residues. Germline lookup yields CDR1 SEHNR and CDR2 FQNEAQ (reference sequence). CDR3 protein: CASTDNEQFF. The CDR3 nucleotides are TGTGCCAGCACCGACAATGAGCAGTTCTTC.

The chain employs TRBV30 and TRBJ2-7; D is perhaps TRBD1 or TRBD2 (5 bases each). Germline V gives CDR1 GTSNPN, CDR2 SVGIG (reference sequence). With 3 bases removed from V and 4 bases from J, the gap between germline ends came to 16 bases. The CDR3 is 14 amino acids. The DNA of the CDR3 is TGTGCCTGGAGCACCGGGACGGCGGAGTACGAGCAGTACTTC. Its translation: CAWSTGTAEYEQYF.

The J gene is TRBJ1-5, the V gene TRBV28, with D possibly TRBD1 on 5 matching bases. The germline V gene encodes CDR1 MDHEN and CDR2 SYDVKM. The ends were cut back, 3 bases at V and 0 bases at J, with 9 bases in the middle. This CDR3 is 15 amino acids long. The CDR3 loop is CASSLGVDSNQPQHF. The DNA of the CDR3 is TGTGCCAGCAGTTTGGGGGTCGATAGCAATCAGCCCCAGCATTTT.

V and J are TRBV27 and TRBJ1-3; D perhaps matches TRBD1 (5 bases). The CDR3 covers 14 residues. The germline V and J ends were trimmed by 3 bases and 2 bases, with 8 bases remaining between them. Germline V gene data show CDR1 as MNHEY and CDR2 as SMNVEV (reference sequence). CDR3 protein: CASSLGGAGNTIYF. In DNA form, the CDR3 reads TGTGCCAGCAGTTTGGGGGGGGCTGGAAACACCATATATTTT.

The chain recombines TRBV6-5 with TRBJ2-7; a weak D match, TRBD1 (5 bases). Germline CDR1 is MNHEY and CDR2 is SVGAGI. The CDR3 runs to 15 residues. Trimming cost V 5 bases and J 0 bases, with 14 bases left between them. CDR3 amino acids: CASSQNGQISYEQYF. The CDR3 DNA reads TGTGCCAGCAGTCAAAACGGACAAATCTCCTACGAGCAGTACTTC.

CDR3 sequence: CASSSTTGLAGDLWYEQYF. CDR3 nucleotides: TGTGCCAGCAGCTCCACCACCGGACTAGCGGGAGATCTCTGGTACGAGCAGTACTTC. The V and J genes are TRBV7-9 and TRBJ2-7; 13 bases align to TRBD2. From germline, CDR1 is SEHNR and CDR2 FQNEAQ (reference sequence). This CDR3 has 19 residues. V trimming: 4 bases; J trimming: 4 bases; junction bases outside the gene matches: 16.

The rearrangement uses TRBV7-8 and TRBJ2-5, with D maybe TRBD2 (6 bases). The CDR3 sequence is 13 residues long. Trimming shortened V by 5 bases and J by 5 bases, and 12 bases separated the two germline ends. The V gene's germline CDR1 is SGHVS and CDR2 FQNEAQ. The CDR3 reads CASSQGLRETQYF. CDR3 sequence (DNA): TGTGCCAGCAGCCAGGGACTGAGGGAGACCCAGTACTTC.

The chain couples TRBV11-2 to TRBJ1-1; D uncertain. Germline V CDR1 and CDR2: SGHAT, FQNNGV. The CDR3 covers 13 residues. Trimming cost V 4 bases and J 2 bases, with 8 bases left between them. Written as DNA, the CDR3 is TGTGCCAGCAGCTACACAGTTAACACTGAAGCTTTCTTT. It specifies CASSYTVNTEAFF. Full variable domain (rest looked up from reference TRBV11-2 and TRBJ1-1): EAGVAQSPRYKIIEKRQSVAFWCNPISGHATLYWYQQILGQGPKLLIQFQNNGVVDDSQLPKDRFSAERLKGVDSTLKIQPAKLEDSAVYLCASSYTVNTEAFFGQGTRLTVV.